The rows below give T cell receptor beta chains drawn from one sample of a study of T cells after yellow fever vaccination. TCRdb recomputed calls from the 5' RACE reads with MiXCR, one row per CDR3 protein. The table has roughly 520,000 distinct CDR3 sequences, around a fifth seen once. The sequencing here drew on PBMCs, taken roughly 20 days after the first yellow fever vaccination. These receptors were collected from a man between 18 and 29 years old who received the YFV17D yellow fever vaccine. The CDR3 runs from the conserved cysteine through the conserved F or W. D genes are given only for firm matches. Rows give clone size only sometimes, using once, few, many, or a class for an expanded clone.

V gene: TRBV11-2
D gene: TRBD1
J gene: TRBJ2-2
clone size: .
CDR3 DNA: TGTGCCAGCAGCATCGACAGGGTGGTCGGGGAGCTGTTTTTT
CDR3 protein: CASSIDRVVGELFF

V gene: TRBV5-1
D gene: TRBD1
J gene: TRBJ2-6
clone size: many
CDR3 DNA: TGTGCCAGCAGCCTTGACAGGGCTGGGGCCAACGTCCTGACTTTC
CDR3 protein: CASSLDRAGANVLTF

V gene: TRBV10-3
D gene: .
J gene: TRBJ2-1
clone size: .
CDR3 DNA: TGTGCCATCAGTGAGTCGAACCAGCGCGGGAACAATGAGCAGTTCTTC
CDR3 protein: CAISESNQRGNNEQFF

V gene: TRBV19
D gene: TRBD2
J gene: TRBJ2-3
clone size: few
CDR3 DNA: TGTGCCAGTAGCGGGACTAGCAGCACAGATACGCAGTATTTT
CDR3 protein: CASSGTSSTDTQYF

V gene: TRBV27
D gene: TRBD1
J gene: TRBJ1-5
clone size: few
CDR3 DNA: TGTGCCAGCAGTCCGGGGGACAGGGGTTTCACGCTTGATCAGCCCCAGCATTTT
CDR3 protein: CASSPGDRGFTLDQPQHF

V gene: TRBV4-1
D gene: TRBD2
J gene: TRBJ2-5
clone size: .
CDR3 DNA: TGCGCCAGCAGCCAACTCCTAACGGGGGGGGCCCTCGGGGAGACCCAGTACTTC
CDR3 protein: CASSQLLTGGALGETQYF

V gene: TRBV28
D gene: TRBD1
J gene: TRBJ1-3
clone size: few
CDR3 DNA: TGTGCCAGCAGTTCGCTACAGGGGGCTGGAAACACCATATATTTT
CDR3 protein: CASSSLQGAGNTIYF

V gene: TRBV20-1
D gene: TRBD1
J gene: TRBJ1-2
clone size: .
CDR3 DNA: TGCAGTGCTAGTCACAGGGGCAACTATGGCTACACCTTC
CDR3 protein: CSASHRGNYGYTF

V gene: TRBV7-2
D gene: .
J gene: TRBJ1-2
clone size: .
CDR3 DNA: TGTGCCAGCAGCTTAAAAACCTTAAACTATGGCTACACCTTC
CDR3 protein: CASSLKTLNYGYTF

V gene: TRBV14
D gene: .
J gene: TRBJ2-3
clone size: .
CDR3 DNA: TGTGCCAGCAGCCAAGGAGTCAACCGCTACACAGATACGCAGTGTTTT
CDR3 protein: CASSQGVNRYTDTQCF

V gene: TRBV14
D gene: TRBD2
J gene: TRBJ2-7
clone size: .
CDR3 DNA: TGTGCCAGCAGGTCGGGGGGAAACTACGAGCAGTACTTC
CDR3 protein: CASRSGGNYEQYF

V gene: TRBV28
D gene: TRBD1
J gene: TRBJ1-1
clone size: many
CDR3 DNA: TGTGCCAGCAACGCCGGACAGGGCGGTGAAGCTTTCTTT
CDR3 protein: CASNAGQGGEAFF

V gene: TRBV20-1
D gene: .
J gene: TRBJ2-5
clone size: .
CDR3 DNA: TGCAGTGCTAGAGATAAGGGTGGAGAGACCCAGTACTTC
CDR3 protein: CSARDKGGETQYF

V gene: TRBV4-2
D gene: .
J gene: TRBJ1-5
clone size: .
CDR3 DNA: TGTGCCAGCAGCCAAGATGGACAGTCTCTGCAGCCCCAGCATTTT
CDR3 protein: CASSQDGQSLQPQHF

V gene: TRBV15
D gene: TRBD1
J gene: TRBJ2-2
clone size: .
CDR3 DNA: TGTGCCACCAGCCCGCGGGACAGGGGACATTCCGGGGAGCTGTTTTTT
CDR3 protein: CATSPRDRGHSGELFF

V gene: TRBV28
D gene: .
J gene: TRBJ2-5
clone size: .
CDR3 DNA: TGTGCCAGCGGTTCCCCGCGGGCGGGACAGTTATACTTC
CDR3 protein: CASGSPRAGQLYF

V gene: TRBV10-3
D gene: .
J gene: TRBJ1-1
clone size: .
CDR3 DNA: TGTGCCATCAGACGCGGATTGAACACTGAAGCTTTCTTT
CDR3 protein: CAIRRGLNTEAFF

V gene: TRBV27
D gene: .
J gene: TRBJ1-1
clone size: few
CDR3 DNA: TGTGCCAGCAGTTTTGCAGGGATGACTGAAGCTTTCTTT
CDR3 protein: CASSFAGMTEAFF

V gene: TRBV6-2/TRBV6-3
D gene: .
J gene: TRBJ1-1
clone size: .
CDR3 DNA: TGTGCCAGCCTACGCCGGCTTATGAACACTGAAGCTTTCTTT
CDR3 protein: CASLRRLMNTEAFF

V gene: TRBV6-5
D gene: .
J gene: TRBJ2-3
clone size: once
CDR3 DNA: TGTGCCAGCAGTTACTCCGAGGGTCCCACAGATACGCAGTATTTT
CDR3 protein: CASSYSEGPTDTQYF

V gene: TRBV4-3
D gene: .
J gene: TRBJ1-6
clone size: .
CDR3 DNA: TGCGCCAGCAGCCAAGATCTATGGGGAAGTAGTAATTCACCCCTCCACTTT
CDR3 protein: CASSQDLWGSSNSPLHF

V gene: TRBV7-2
D gene: TRBD2
J gene: TRBJ2-3
clone size: .
CDR3 DNA: TGTGCCAGCAGCTTCCTAGCGGACAGCACAGATACGCAGTATTTT
CDR3 protein: CASSFLADSTDTQYF

V gene: TRBV9
D gene: .
J gene: TRBJ2-2
clone size: few
CDR3 DNA: TGTGCCAGCAGCCTAAGCGACACCGGGGAGCTGTTTTTT
CDR3 protein: CASSLSDTGELFF

V gene: TRBV10-2
D gene: .
J gene: TRBJ2-2
clone size: .
CDR3 DNA: TGCGCCAGCAGTGAAGGCCGGACGAACACCGGGGAGCTGTTTTTT
CDR3 protein: CASSEGRTNTGELFF

V gene: TRBV12-5
D gene: .
J gene: TRBJ1-2
clone size: .
CDR3 DNA: TGTGCTAGTGGTTCGGAGACTAACTATGGCTACACCTTC
CDR3 protein: CASGSETNYGYTF

V gene: TRBV6-2/TRBV6-3
D gene: .
J gene: TRBJ2-3
clone size: many
CDR3 DNA: TGTGCCAGCAGTTCATTGGATACGCAGTATTTT
CDR3 protein: CASSSLDTQYF

V gene: TRBV5-6
D gene: TRBD1
J gene: TRBJ2-2
clone size: few
CDR3 DNA: TGTGCCAGCAGCTTGGGTCGACAGGGAACCGGGGAGCTGTTTTTT
CDR3 protein: CASSLGRQGTGELFF

V gene: TRBV15
D gene: TRBD1
J gene: TRBJ2-7
clone size: few
CDR3 DNA: TGTGCCACCAGCAGAGAGGTCCCGGGTCCGGGACAGGACCACGAGCAGTACTTC
CDR3 protein: CATSREVPGPGQDHEQYF

V gene: TRBV5-1
D gene: TRBD1
J gene: TRBJ2-1
clone size: many
CDR3 DNA: TGCGCCAGCAGCTTGGGGACAGGATACAATGAGCAGTTCTTC
CDR3 protein: CASSLGTGYNEQFF

V gene: TRBV5-1
D gene: TRBD1
J gene: TRBJ2-7
clone size: .
CDR3 DNA: TGCGCCAGCAGCTCGGGACAGAACTACGAGCAGTACTTC
CDR3 protein: CASSSGQNYEQYF

V gene: TRBV25-1
D gene: .
J gene: TRBJ1-6
clone size: few
CDR3 DNA: TGTGCCAGCAGCCGGGGTTGGGCCCTCCACTTT
CDR3 protein: CASSRGWALHF

V gene: TRBV6-5
D gene: .
J gene: TRBJ2-4
clone size: few
CDR3 DNA: TGTGCCAGCAGTTACACGCAGAGAGCCAAAAACATTCAGTACTTC
CDR3 protein: CASSYTQRAKNIQYF

V gene: TRBV28
D gene: TRBD1
J gene: TRBJ1-5
clone size: .
CDR3 DNA: TGTGCCAGCAGGAGGGACAGGGTGTGCAATCAGCCCCAGCATTTT
CDR3 protein: CASRRDRVCNQPQHF

V gene: TRBV5-5
D gene: .
J gene: TRBJ1-4
clone size: .
CDR3 DNA: TGTGCCAGCAGCTTCGGGGCGGCAGGGGAAAAACTGTTTTTT
CDR3 protein: CASSFGAAGEKLFF

V gene: TRBV11-2
D gene: .
J gene: TRBJ1-3
clone size: .
CDR3 DNA: TGTGCCAGCAGCTTAACCATGATCCAGAACACCATATATTTT
CDR3 protein: CASSLTMIQNTIYF

V gene: TRBV21-1
D gene: .
J gene: TRBJ2-5
clone size: few
CDR3 DNA: TGTGCCAGCAGCAAAGACCCGGACAGGGACGAATTGGAGACCCAGTACTTC
CDR3 protein: CASSKDPDRDELETQYF

V gene: TRBV20-1
D gene: .
J gene: TRBJ2-1
clone size: .
CDR3 DNA: TGCAGTGCTAGAGAAACGAGCTCCTACAATGAGCAGTTCTTC
CDR3 protein: CSARETSSYNEQFF

V gene: TRBV10-3
D gene: TRBD1
J gene: TRBJ1-4
clone size: few
CDR3 DNA: TGTGCCATAGGACAGGATGGAGGCCGAACTAATGAAAAACTGTTTTTT
CDR3 protein: CAIGQDGGRTNEKLFF

V gene: TRBV29-1
D gene: .
J gene: TRBJ1-1
clone size: many
CDR3 DNA: TGCAGCGTGGGACTGATGAACACTGAAGCTTTCTTT
CDR3 protein: CSVGLMNTEAFF

V gene: TRBV29-1
D gene: .
J gene: TRBJ2-1
clone size: .
CDR3 DNA: TGCAGCGTTACTGGACAGCCTCAGCAGTTCTTC
CDR3 protein: CSVTGQPQQFF

V gene: TRBV19
D gene: .
J gene: TRBJ2-3
clone size: few
CDR3 DNA: TGTGCCAGTTTCGACCCCGGGACTACAGATACGCAGTATTTT
CDR3 protein: CASFDPGTTDTQYF

V gene: TRBV6-2/TRBV6-3
D gene: .
J gene: TRBJ1-5
clone size: few
CDR3 DNA: TGTGCCAGCAGTTACCGCGAGCAGCCCCAGCATTTT
CDR3 protein: CASSYREQPQHF

V gene: TRBV20-1
D gene: TRBD1
J gene: TRBJ2-4
clone size: few
CDR3 DNA: TGCAGTGCTAGCCCGGGACAGGGTTGGAACATTCAGTACTTC
CDR3 protein: CSASPGQGWNIQYF

V gene: TRBV29-1
D gene: .
J gene: TRBJ2-3
clone size: .
CDR3 DNA: TGCAGCGTTGAACAGGGGTGGGTTGGTACGCAGTATTTT
CDR3 protein: CSVEQGWVGTQYF

V gene: TRBV4-3
D gene: .
J gene: TRBJ2-1
clone size: .
CDR3 DNA: TGCGCCAGCAGCCAAGAGGGCCCTCCGGCCTACAATGAGCAGTTCTTC
CDR3 protein: CASSQEGPPAYNEQFF

V gene: TRBV12-5
D gene: .
J gene: TRBJ2-5
clone size: few
CDR3 DNA: TGTGCTAGTGGTTTAACTGGAGAGACCCAGTACTTC
CDR3 protein: CASGLTGETQYF

V gene: TRBV7-3
D gene: TRBD1
J gene: TRBJ2-3
clone size: once
CDR3 DNA: TGTGCCAGCAGCCTAACAGGGGCCCGAGATACGCAGTATTTT
CDR3 protein: CASSLTGARDTQYF

V gene: TRBV6-1
D gene: .
J gene: TRBJ2-2
clone size: few
CDR3 DNA: TGTGCCAGCAGTGAATACACCGGGGAGCTGTTTTTT
CDR3 protein: CASSEYTGELFF

V gene: TRBV5-6
D gene: TRBD1
J gene: TRBJ1-4
clone size: .
CDR3 DNA: TGTGCCAGCAGCTTAAGAAGGGGGCGGTATGAAAAACTGTTTTTT
CDR3 protein: CASSLRRGRYEKLFF

V gene: TRBV5-1
D gene: .
J gene: TRBJ1-6
clone size: .
CDR3 DNA: TGCGCCAGCAGCTTGACGACGGCTGGAGATTCACCCCTCCACTTT
CDR3 protein: CASSLTTAGDSPLHF

V gene: TRBV5-6
D gene: TRBD1
J gene: TRBJ1-4
clone size: few
CDR3 DNA: TGTGCCAGCAGCTTGGACAGGGGTGAAAAACTGTTTTTT
CDR3 protein: CASSLDRGEKLFF